This T cell receptor beta chain was captured by sequencing in a study of T cell changes during pregnancy in multiple sclerosis. Germline V CDR1 and CDR2: SQVTM, ANQGSEA. The CDR3 covers 12 residues. V was pared by 5 bases and J by 6 bases, with 5 bases of the junction left unmatched. TCRdb's copy holds only in-frame clones and misses some; the assay was immunoSEQ multiplex PCR. The table shows around 20,000 clones, with over 75% occurring only once. This clonotype was sampled from a female donor with multiple sclerosis, enrolled in a pregnancy study. This specimen was CD8+ T cells from peripheral blood mononuclear cells, taken after pregnancy. The rearrangement links TRBV29-1 to TRBJ1-2, with 8 bases aligning to TRBD1. CDR3 nucleotides: TGCAGCGTTAACAGGGGGGGGAATGGCTACACCTTC. This sequence encodes CSVNRGGNGYTF.